This T cell receptor beta chain was recovered during a study of OX40 agonist ivuxolimab in advanced cancers. Generated by immunoSEQ multiplex PCR, the TCRdb table keeps only in-frame clones and is missing some. The table includes 60,000 to 70,000 clones, 80% to 90% detected once. Trimming took 6 bases from V and 3 from J; bases not matched to a gene: 5. In germline, CDR1 is SNHLY, CDR2 FYNNEI. The CDR3 sequence is 14 residues long. The study, taken as a whole, reports: CD8+ T cells showed, on average, more clonal expansion than CD4+ cells. Dosing at 0.1 to 3.0 mg/kg was accompanied by clonal expansion of CD4+ and CD8+ blood T cells by week 6.

Remarks on this clone: Its antigen is unidentified.

The receptor's source is an adult with an advanced solid tumor such as melanoma, head and neck, liver or kidney cancer. The input for sequencing was CD4+ or CD8+ T cells sorted from blood, taken in a trial of the OX40 agonist ivuxolimab. The chain carries TRBV2 and TRBJ2-5, with 9 bases identical to TRBD2. CDR3 loop: CASRDIAGEETQYF. Written as DNA, the CDR3 is TGTGCCAGCAGGGACATAGCGGGAGAAGAGACCCAGTACTTC.